This T cell receptor beta chain stems from a study of CD8 T cells in ankylosing spondylitis. General observations from the study: Reports say disease-linked clones showed up significantly more in matched ankylosing spondylitis synovial fluid.

This clonotype occurred many times. Its antigen is unknown. The CDR3 loop spans 13 amino acids. Germline CDR1 reads SGHRS; CDR2 reads YFSETQ. Trimming left V 4 bases short and J 6 bases short, with 13 bases between. TCRdb ran MiXCR on the 5' RACE reads and lists one entry per CDR3 protein. The sample yields roughly 180,000 distinct CDR3 sequences, 10% to 15% seen once. Specimen: blood, either unsorted or a sorted T cell fraction (not recorded which). The receptor was derived from a female donor with ankylosing spondylitis or in good health (not recorded which). The genes are TRBV5-1 and TRBJ1-2; D possibly corresponds to TRBD1 (6 bases). The CDR3 DNA sequence: TGCGCCAGCAGCGTGTCGCAGGGGCATGGCTACACCTTC. It specifies CASSVSQGHGYTF.